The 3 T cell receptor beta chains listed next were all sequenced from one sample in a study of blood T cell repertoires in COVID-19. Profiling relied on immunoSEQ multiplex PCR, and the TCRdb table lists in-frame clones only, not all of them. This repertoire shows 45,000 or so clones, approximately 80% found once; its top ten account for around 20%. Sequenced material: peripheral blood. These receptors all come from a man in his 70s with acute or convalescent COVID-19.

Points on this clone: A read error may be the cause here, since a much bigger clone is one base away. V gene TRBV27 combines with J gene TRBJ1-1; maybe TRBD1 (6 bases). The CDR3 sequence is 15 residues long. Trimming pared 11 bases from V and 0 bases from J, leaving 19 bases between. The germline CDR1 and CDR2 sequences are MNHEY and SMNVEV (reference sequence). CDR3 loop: CAGKPARGMNTEAFF. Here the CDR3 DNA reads TGTGCCGGCAAACCCGCCAGGGGAATGAACACTGAAGCTTTCTTT.

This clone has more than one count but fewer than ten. The DNA for the CDR3 is TGCGCCAGCAGCCAAGACGGCAGGGGGGACACTGAAGCTTTCTTT. Translation gives CASSQDGRGDTEAFF. The rearrangement links TRBV4-3 to TRBJ1-1, with 7 nucleotides matching TRBD1. CDR1 is LGHNA and CDR2 is YSLEER in the germline V gene. V lost 0 bases and J lost 3; bases outside the gene matches: 4. The CDR3 runs 15 residues.

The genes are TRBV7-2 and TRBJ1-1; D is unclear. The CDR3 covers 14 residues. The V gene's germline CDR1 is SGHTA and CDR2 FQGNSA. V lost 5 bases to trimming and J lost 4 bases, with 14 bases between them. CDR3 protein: CASSLQSLRTEAFF. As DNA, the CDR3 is TGTGCCAGCAGCCTCCAGTCTCTTCGCACTGAAGCTTTCTTT.